A selection of T cell receptor beta chains follows, all from one sample in a study of Graves' ophthalmopathy and Graves' hyperthyroidism. TCRdb reanalysed the multiplex PCR reads using MiXCR and keeps one entry per CDR3 protein. This sample carries 450,000 or so distinct CDR3 sequences, around an eighth of them seen once, and the ten largest clones take 8% to 10%. The sequenced sample was blood. The receptors shown here come from a woman between 25 and 40 years old with Graves' ophthalmopathy. CDR3s include the opening cysteine and the closing phenylalanine or tryptophan. Each record gives: CDR3 protein, CDR3 DNA, D gene, J gene, V gene, clone size. D genes are given only for firm matches. Clone sizes are given selectively: once, few, many, or a class where the clone is expanded.

CASSEVGQEASYF | TGTGCCAGCAGTGAAGTTGGGCAGGAGGCCTCCTATTTT | . | TRBJ1-1 | TRBV6-1 | once
CASSQRDRDYEQYF | TGCGCCAGCAGCCAGCGGGACAGGGACTACGAGCAGTACTTC | TRBD1 | TRBJ2-7 | TRBV4-1 | .
CASSPNWGQETQYF | TGTGCCAGCAGCCCGAATTGGGGGCAAGAGACCCAGTACTTC | . | TRBJ2-5 | TRBV9 | many
CASSKLRQGANSPLHF | TGTGCCAGCAGTAAACTTCGACAGGGGGCTAATTCACCCCTCCACTTT | TRBD1 | TRBJ1-6 | TRBV6-2/TRBV6-3 | many
CASSQDPGILYGYTF | TGCGCCAGCAGCCAAGATCCGGGGATCCTCTATGGCTACACCTTC | . | TRBJ1-2 | TRBV4-1 | .
CASSGTPQETQYF | TGTGCCAGCAGCGGGACGCCTCAAGAGACCCAGTACTTC | . | TRBJ2-5 | TRBV7-2 | many
CSVKTPRGGYTF | TGCAGCGTAAAAACCCCGAGGGGTGGCTACACCTTC | . | TRBJ1-2 | TRBV29-1 | many
CSGRVHHPRGETQYF | TGCAGCGGTCGGGTCCACCATCCCAGGGGAGAGACCCAGTACTTC | . | TRBJ2-5 | TRBV29-1 | many
CASSTRPGGQNIQYF | TGTGCCAGCAGCACCCGGCCCGGAGGCCAAAACATTCAGTACTTC | . | TRBJ2-4 | TRBV6-2/TRBV6-3 | many
CASSPQGHGYGYTF | TGTGCCAGCAGTCCCCAGGGGCACGGCTATGGCTACACCTTC | . | TRBJ1-2 | TRBV28 | many
CASSPSSRRTPEQYF | TGTGCCAGCTCACCATCATCCCGGAGAACTCCCGAGCAGTACTTC | . | TRBJ2-7 | TRBV18 | few
CASSFGQGRGETQYF | TGTGCCAGCAGTTTCGGACAGGGGAGGGGAGAGACCCAGTACTTC | TRBD1 | TRBJ2-5 | TRBV6-5 | many
CASSSVAGPDEQYF | TGTGCCAGCAGCTCCGTAGCGGGCCCAGATGAGCAGTACTTC | TRBD2 | TRBJ2-7 | TRBV6-1 | many
CSVASRGRYEQYF | TGCAGCGTTGCGTCACGGGGCCGCTACGAGCAGTACTTC | . | TRBJ2-7 | TRBV29-1 | many
CASSLLRQVLSPHEQYF | TGTGCCAGCAGTCTCCTTCGACAGGTTTTAAGTCCCCACGAGCAGTACTTC | . | TRBJ2-7 | TRBV27 | few
CASSPPPISNQPQHF | TGTGCCAGCAGCCCGCCACCGATTAGCAATCAGCCCCAGCATTTT | . | TRBJ1-5 | TRBV28 | many